Presented here are 26 T cell receptor beta chains from one specimen sequenced in a study of T-cell reconstitution after alpha-beta-depleted transplantation in children. Unique molecular identifiers were used in preparing the TCRbeta library. TCRdb re-called the PCR reads through MiXCR, storing one row per CDR3 protein. The repertoire holds 400,000 to 450,000 distinct CDR3 sequences, with around two fifths as singletons. The sample in question was PBMCs, obtained before TCRalphabeta/CD19-depleted stem cell transplant. These receptors all stem from a girl aged 2-10 years with aplastic anemia, due to receive a stem cell transplant.

This clonotype was seen once. This chain joins TRBV5-6 and TRBJ2-3; 7 bases match TRBD1. The CDR3 runs to 15 residues. Trimming at V came to 4 bases and at J to 2 bases, leaving 7 bases not matched to a gene. CDR1 is SGHDT, CDR2 YYEEEE, per germline. The CDR3 nucleotides are TGTGCCAGCAGCCTCCTGGACAGGCTCACAGATACGCAGTATTTT. Translated: CASSLLDRLTDTQYF.

This clonotype was counted between two and nine times. The chain joins TRBV7-6 to TRBJ2-3; D is possibly TRBD1 (5 bases). The CDR3 runs 11 residues. The V gene's germline CDR1 is SGHVS and CDR2 FNYEAQ. The V and J ends lost 5 bases and 10 bases respectively, with 10 bases between them. DNA for the CDR3: TGTGCCAGCAGCGTAGGGGTTTCGCAGTATTTT. It translates to CASSVGVSQYF.

This clonotype has at least ten counts. This chain's CDR3 is CASSATANTEAFF. The DNA of the CDR3 is TGTGCCAGCAGCGCGACAGCGAACACTGAAGCTTTCTTT. The rearrangement links TRBV7-2 to TRBJ1-1, with D possibly matching TRBD1 (5 bases). This CDR3 comprises 13 residues. Germline loops: CDR1 SGHTA, CDR2 FQGNSA. V was cut by 5 bases and J by 1 base, with 8 bases left in between.

The J gene is TRBJ2-5, the V gene TRBV29-1, with D hard to call. Germline CDR1 and CDR2: SQVTM and ANQGSEA. The CDR3 is 12 amino acids. With 4 bases removed from V and 2 bases from J, the gap between germline ends came to 8 bases. As DNA, the CDR3 is TGCAGCGTTGTGGTGGGACAAGAGACCCAGTACTTC. It codes for CSVVVGQETQYF. Based on the CDR3 plus reference TRBV29-1 and TRBJ2-5, the full variable domain is SAVISQKPSRDICQRGTSLTIQCQVDSQVTMMFWYRQQPGQSLTLIATANQGSEATYESGFVIDKFPISRPNLTFSTLTVSNMSPEDSSIYLCSVVVGQETQYFGPGTRLLVL.

This clonotype appeared many times. The V gene is TRBV7-2, the J gene TRBJ2-1; D uncertain. The CDR3 spans 13 residues. V gave up 8 bases and J gave up 6 bases, with 14 bases separating them. CDR1 and CDR2 (germline): SGHTA, FQGNSA. The chain's CDR3 is CASGTFLANEQFF. CDR3 sequence (DNA): TGTGCCAGCGGTACGTTTTTAGCCAATGAGCAGTTCTTC.

This chain joins TRBV11-1 and TRBJ2-1; 10 bases align to TRBD2. Germline V lookup: CDR1 SGHAT, CDR2 FQDESV (reference sequence). The V and J ends lost 0 bases and 1 base, in that order; junction bases with no gene match: 12. The CDR3 is 20 amino acids. The CDR3 DNA sequence: TGTGCCAGCAGCTTAGCGGCGCGACTAGCGGGTTCTAGGTCCTACAATGAGCAGTTCTTC. This translates into CASSLAARLAGSRSYNEQFF.

The chain links TRBV3-1 to TRBJ2-1; possibly TRBD1 or TRBD2 for D (6 bases each). Germline assignment: CDR1 LGHDT and CDR2 YNNKEL (reference sequence). The ends were cut back, 2 bases at V and 7 bases at J, with 12 bases in the middle. This CDR3 has 14 amino acids. The CDR3 region has the DNA TGTGCCAGCAGCCAACGAGGCGGGACAAATGAGCAGTTCTTC. Protein product: CASSQRGGTNEQFF.

The gene calls are TRBV7-6 and TRBJ2-5, with 12 bases fitting TRBD2. The trim removed 5 bases at V and 2 bases at J, leaving 3 bases unmatched. CDR1 and CDR2 (germline): SGHVS, FNYEAQ. The CDR3 is made up of 15 amino acids. The CDR3 spells CASSNGLAGQETQYF. CDR3 bases: TGTGCCAGCAGCAACGGACTAGCGGGACAAGAGACCCAGTACTTC. The whole variable domain, remainder taken from reference TRBV7-6 and TRBJ2-5, is GAGVSQSPRYKVTKRGQDVALRCDPISGHVSLYWYRQALGQGPEFLTYFNYEAQQDKSGLPNDRFSAERPEGSISTLTIQRTEQRDSAMYRCASSNGLAGQETQYFGPGTRLLVL.

This clonotype was recorded a few times. The chain links TRBV18 to TRBJ1-1; the match to TRBD1 covers 9 bases. The junction had 5 bases not matched to a gene; V was cut back by 3 bases and J by 3 bases. There are 15 residues in the CDR3. Germline V gene sequence: CDR1 KGHSH, CDR2 LQKENI. The CDR3 spells CASSPPGQGYTEAFF. In DNA, the CDR3 is TGTGCCAGCTCACCCCCGGGACAGGGCTACACTGAAGCTTTCTTT.

The V and J genes are TRBV7-6 and TRBJ2-1; D may be TRBD2 (5 bases). Trimming took 4 bases from V and 3 from J, leaving 13 bases between them. The V gene's germline CDR1 is SGHVS and CDR2 FNYEAQ. The CDR3 contains 15 residues. CDR3 amino acids: CASSSTSGLYNEQFF. For the CDR3, the DNA is TGTGCCAGCAGCTCCACGTCCGGACTCTACAATGAGCAGTTCTTC.

This clonotype was recorded only once. V gene TRBV28 combines with J gene TRBJ2-7; D not resolved. This CDR3 contains 15 residues. The V end was cut by 8 bases, the J end by 2 bases, with 19 bases between. The germline V gene has CDR1 MDHEN and CDR2 SYDVKM. CDR3 region: CASGRQAKTPYEQYF. DNA of the CDR3: TGTGCCAGCGGCCGCCAGGCCAAAACCCCCTACGAGCAGTACTTC.

Only a few counts were recorded for this clonotype. The J gene is TRBJ2-3, the V gene TRBV27; 14 bases are shared with TRBD2. J gave up 8 bases and V 4 bases, and 5 bases lay outside the gene matches. The germline V gene encodes CDR1 MNHEY and CDR2 SMNVEV (reference sequence). This CDR3 spans 15 amino acids. CDR3 in amino acids: CASSWTGLAGVTQYF. The DNA of the CDR3 is TGTGCCAGCAGTTGGACGGGACTAGCGGGAGTTACGCAGTATTTT.

This clonotype has a count of ten or more. The chain has TRBV5-1 and TRBJ2-2; D is uncertain. The V end lost 1 base, the J end lost 2 bases, and 9 bases lay between the germline ends. There are 15 residues in the CDR3. Germline values: CDR1 SGHRS, CDR2 YFSETQ. The CDR3 DNA reads as TGCGCCAGCAGCTTGTCCCGGGCAAACACCGGGGAGCTGTTTTTT. Translation gives CASSLSRANTGELFF.

This clonotype occurred a few times. The gene calls are TRBV4-2 and TRBJ2-3, with TRBD2 matching over 12 bases. The ends lost 4 bases at V and 3 bases at J; junction bases unmatched: 8. The V gene's germline CDR1 is LGHNA and CDR2 YNFKEQ. This CDR3 comprises 17 residues. The CDR3 sequence: CASSPEASGRETDTQYF. The CDR3 coding sequence is TGTGCCAGCAGCCCGGAGGCTAGCGGGAGGGAAACAGATACGCAGTATTTT.

This clonotype was counted a few times. The rearrangement uses TRBV25-1 and TRBJ2-3; D remains unclear. Trimming took 7 bases from V and 0 from J, leaving 8 bases between them. There are 13 residues in the CDR3. The V gene's germline CDR1 is MGHDK and CDR2 SYGVNS. The CDR3 loop reads CASTGASTDTQYF. The CDR3 DNA reads as TGTGCCAGCACCGGTGCCAGCACAGATACGCAGTATTTT.

The rearrangement uses TRBV20-1 and TRBJ2-5; 7 bases line up with TRBD2. The ends lost 4 bases at V and 2 bases at J; junction bases unmatched: 7. This CDR3 contains 14 residues. Germline assignment: CDR1 DFQATT and CDR2 SNEGSKA (reference sequence). CDR3 nucleotides: TGCAGTGCTAAGAAAGGGACTATGCAAGAGACCCAGTACTTC. This encodes CSAKKGTMQETQYF.

This clonotype was detected many times. This rearrangement joins TRBV12-3 or TRBV12-4 to TRBJ1-5; D not resolved. There are 14 residues in the CDR3. Trimming removed 6 bases from V and 1 base from J, with 10 bases in between. CDR3 nucleotide sequence: TGTGCCAGCAGGCAAACGGGGAGCAATCAGCCCCAGCATTTT. It encodes CASRQTGSNQPQHF.

To note about this clonotype: This may be a read error: a much more frequent sequence differs by one nucleotide. The rearrangement uses TRBV28 and TRBJ1-1; no clear D gene. Trimming took 2 bases from V and 4 from J, leaving 8 bases between them. CDR1 MDHEN and CDR2 SYDVKM come from the germline V gene. The CDR3 consists of 13 residues. The CDR3 DNA reads TGTGCCAGCAGTTTAACATGGTTCACTGAAGCTTTCTTT. Protein: CASSLTWFTEAFF.

CDR3 nucleotides: TGTGCCATCAGTGAGTCGGTAGGGGTGAACACTGAAGCTTTCTTT. Protein product: CAISESVGVNTEAFF. The V gene is TRBV10-3, the J gene TRBJ1-1; possibly TRBD1 for D (5 bases). The CDR3 is 15 amino acids. V was shortened by 0 bases and J by 0 bases, with 8 bases between the two germline ends. Germline CDR1 is ENHRY and CDR2 is SYGVKD.

This clonotype was found many times. This sequence joins TRBV12-3 or TRBV12-4 and TRBJ2-2; 7 positions agree with TRBD2. The CDR3 runs to 15 residues. Trimming at V came to 5 bases and at J to 2 bases, leaving 5 bases not matched to a gene. For the CDR3, the DNA is TGTGCCAGCAGTGTGGGAGGGGCCAACACCGGGGAGCTGTTTTTT. Residues: CASSVGGANTGELFF.

The rearrangement joins TRBV5-6 to TRBJ2-3; 12 bases align to TRBD1. Trimming took 3 bases from V and 6 from J; bases not matched to a gene: 8. From germline, CDR1 is SGHDT and CDR2 YYEEEE. The CDR3 is made up of 16 amino acids. Here the CDR3 DNA reads TGTGCCAGCAGCTCACTGGGGGACAGGGGGCTGGATACGCAGTATTTT. Its translation is CASSSLGDRGLDTQYF.

The V and J genes are TRBV6-5 and TRBJ2-7; tentatively, D is TRBD1 (6 bases). V was shortened by 0 bases and J by 0 bases, with 12 bases between the two germline ends. The CDR3 contains 16 residues. Germline V lookup: CDR1 MNHEY, CDR2 SVGAGI. The CDR3: CASSYSRTEPSYEQYF. CDR3 DNA: TGTGCCAGCAGTTACTCTAGGACAGAGCCCTCCTACGAGCAGTACTTC.

The rearrangement links TRBV5-5 to TRBJ2-5, with a tentative D call TRBD2 (7 bases). The germline CDR1 and CDR2 sequences are SGHKS and YYEKEE (reference sequence). The CDR3 is 16 residues long. V was pared by 5 bases and J by 1 base, with 18 bases between. The CDR3 DNA reads TGTGCCAGCAGGAAGACGGGGGGCGGGGTCCAAGAGACCCAGTACTTC. Its protein is CASRKTGGGVQETQYF.

The rearrangement links TRBV6-6 to TRBJ1-4; a weak D match, TRBD1 (5 bases). Germline CDR1 and CDR2: MNHNY and SVGAGI (reference sequence). With 6 bases removed from V and 7 bases from J, the gap between germline ends came to 18 bases. The CDR3 length is 15 residues. The CDR3, as DNA: TGTGCCAGCAGCTCCTCAGGGATGAAGGTTGAAAAACTGTTTTTT. Amino acid sequence: CASSSSGMKVEKLFF.

The chain joins TRBV5-1 to TRBJ2-3; D call uncertain. The V and J ends lost 3 bases and 1 base respectively, with 6 bases between them. The CDR3 runs to 13 residues. The V gene's germline CDR1 is SGHRS and CDR2 YFSETQ. The CDR3 loop reads CASSSHGTDTQYF. In DNA, the CDR3 is TGCGCCAGCAGCTCCCACGGCACAGATACGCAGTATTTT.

The genes are TRBV5-1 and TRBJ1-4; the D gene is possibly TRBD1 (5 bases). The germline V and J ends were trimmed by 6 bases and 0 bases, with 9 bases remaining between them. Germline CDR1 SGHRS, CDR2 YFSETQ. This CDR3 comprises 14 residues. CDR3 sequence (DNA): TGCGCCAGCACCGGGGACCCAACTAATGAAAAACTGTTTTTT. It yields the protein CASTGDPTNEKLFF.